The T cell receptor beta chain under discussion was sequenced for a study of T cell responses to AZD1222 COVID-19 vaccine. Study-level information: Pooled in the analysis were second doses at about 4 or about 12 weeks.

Regarding this clone: Antigen: not known.

Study-wide results and caveats: The study found vaccine-associated CD4 TCRs spanning spike, dominant at 160-218 and 743-854. Spike-specific TCR breadth and depth both grew after two AZD1222 doses.

The ends lost 3 bases at V and 5 bases at J; junction bases unmatched: 9. The germline V gene has CDR1 SGDLS and CDR2 YYNGEE. This CDR3 has 17 amino acids. TCRdb's table, derived via immunoSEQ multiplex PCR, lists solely in-frame clones and lacks some. Here the sample spans 40,000 to 55,000 clones, roughly 80% being singletons. Sequencing was performed on peripheral blood, taken on day 0 of AZD1222 vaccination. The chain links TRBV9 to TRBJ2-2; 11 bases match TRBD2. This clonotype was sampled from an adult in good health. For the CDR3, the DNA is TGTGCCAGCAGCGAACATCTAGCGGGGGGTAGTACCGGGGAGCTGTTTTTT. Translated: CASSEHLAGGSTGELFF.